The rows below give T cell receptor beta chains drawn from one sample of a study of post-analysis software for immune sequencing data. Each CDR3 protein gets one entry after TCRdb re-called the PCR reads with MiXCR. Seen here are some 500,000 distinct CDR3 sequences, roughly 45% observed once, and the top ten hold 12%. The sequencing input was blood. These receptors were obtained from a girl aged 10-17 years with multiple sclerosis. The CDR3 runs from the conserved cysteine through the conserved F or W. The D gene is left open where the match is weak. Some rows have no size entry. The others give once, few or many, or a class for an expanded clone.

few,TRBJ2-3,TRBV12-3/TRBV12-4,TRBD2,TGTGCCGGCACCGCAACTAGCGGGCCTCGAGATACGCAGTATTTT,CAGTATSGPRDTQYF
few,TRBJ2-3,TRBV7-2,TRBD1,TGTGCCAGCAGCTCCCAGGCCGGGACAGGGGTCACAGATACGCAGTATTTT,CASSSQAGTGVTDTQYF
few,TRBJ1-1,TRBV5-1,-,TGCGCCAGCAGCTTGACGACAGCGAACACTGAAGCTTTCTTT,CASSLTTANTEAFF
-,TRBJ1-1,TRBV7-2,TRBD1,TGTGCCAGCAGCTTAGTGGGACAGGAAGGTGAAGCTTTCTTT,CASSLVGQEGEAFF
-,TRBJ2-5,TRBV15,TRBD2,TGTGCCACCAAGTCGGGGGGGGAGACCCAGTACTTC,CATKSGGETQYF
-,TRBJ2-7,TRBV4-3,-,TGCGCCAGCAACCATGAACAAGGGACAAGTTACGAGCAGTACTTC,CASNHEQGTSYEQYF
few,TRBJ2-5,TRBV15,TRBD1,TGTGCCACCAGCAGAGAGTCATCAGGGGGCGTTGAGACCCAGTACTTC,CATSRESSGGVETQYF
-,TRBJ2-3,TRBV28,-,TGTGCCGGCGGACGGGGCGCGTATACGCAGTATTTT,CAGGRGAYTQYF
few,TRBJ2-3,TRBV7-2,-,TGTGCCAGCAGCTCCCAAAGGGTGTCAGATACGCAGTATTTT,CASSSQRVSDTQYF
-,TRBJ2-3,TRBV27,TRBD2,TGTGCCAGCTCCCCCCGGGGACGACTAGCGGGATGGCCAGATACGCAGTATTTT,CASSPRGRLAGWPDTQYF
-,TRBJ2-5,TRBV28,-,TGTGCCAGCAGTTTCCGACAGTCCGGGGAGACCCAGTACTTC,CASSFRQSGETQYF
-,TRBJ2-1,TRBV2,-,TGTGCCAGCAGTGAAGTGGTGGCGGCGTTCTTC,CASSEVVAAFF
few,TRBJ1-2,TRBV5-6,-,TGTGCCAGCAGCTTGAAGGGGCACGATGGCTACACCTTC,CASSLKGHDGYTF
-,TRBJ2-3,TRBV28,TRBD1,TGTGCCAGCATGGGGAGACAGGGCGAAGATACGCAGTATTTT,CASMGRQGEDTQYF
-,TRBJ1-1,TRBV20-1,TRBD1,TGCAGTGCACCACCCCGGGACAGGATACGGGACACTGAAGCTTTCTTT,CSAPPRDRIRDTEAFF
-,TRBJ2-7,TRBV20-1,TRBD1,TGCAGTGCTACACCAGGGGGTACGGGGGAGCAGTACTTC,CSATPGGTGEQYF
few,TRBJ2-5,TRBV3-1,TRBD1,TGTGCCAGCAGCCCTGACGGGACAGGGATAGAGACCCAGTACTTC,CASSPDGTGIETQYF
-,TRBJ2-1,TRBV18,-,TGTGCCAGCTCCGGGGGACTCGGCAATGAGCAGTTCTTC,CASSGGLGNEQFF
-,TRBJ1-2,TRBV5-1,-,TGCGCCAGCAGCTCGGTAATTGGGGATGGCTACACCTTC,CASSSVIGDGYTF
few,TRBJ2-3,TRBV7-3,-,TGTGCCAGCAGCTTAAGGGGCGGTGGCACACAAGGGACGCAGTATTTT,CASSLRGGGTQGTQYF
many,TRBJ2-7,TRBV29-1,-,TGCAGCGTTGTTCCAGGGAGGCGCCCCTACGAGCAGTACTTC,CSVVPGRRPYEQYF
-,TRBJ1-4,TRBV6-2/TRBV6-3,-,TGTGCCAGCAGTACAGACCGGGCCGATGAAAAACTGTTTTTT,CASSTDRADEKLFF